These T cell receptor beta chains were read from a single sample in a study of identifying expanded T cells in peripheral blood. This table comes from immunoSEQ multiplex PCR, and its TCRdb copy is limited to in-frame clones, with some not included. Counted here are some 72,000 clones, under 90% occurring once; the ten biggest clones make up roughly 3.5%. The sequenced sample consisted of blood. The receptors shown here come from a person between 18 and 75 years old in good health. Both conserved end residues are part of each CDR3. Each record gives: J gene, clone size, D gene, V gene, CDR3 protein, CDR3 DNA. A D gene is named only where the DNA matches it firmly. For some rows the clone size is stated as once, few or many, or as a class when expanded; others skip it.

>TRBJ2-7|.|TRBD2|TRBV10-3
CAISGLAGVTYEQYF
TGTGCCATCAGTGGACTAGCGGGAGTGACCTACGAGCAGTACTTC
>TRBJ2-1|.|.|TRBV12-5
CASGLVLDGASSYNEQFF
TGTGCTAGTGGTTTGGTACTGGATGGGGCGAGCTCCTACAATGAGCAGTTCTTC
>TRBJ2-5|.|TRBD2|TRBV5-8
CASAGREGGVVETQYF
TGTGCCAGCGCCGGCCGGGAGGGGGGAGTGGTGGAGACCCAGTACTTC
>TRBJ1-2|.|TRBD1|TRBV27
CASKRQGAHGYTF
TGTGCCAGCAAGCGACAGGGGGCTCATGGCTACACCTTC
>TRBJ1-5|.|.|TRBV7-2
CASSLVGFRTFLSQPQHF
TGTGCCAGCAGCTTAGTAGGTTTCCGCACGTTCCTAAGTCAGCCCCAGCATTTT
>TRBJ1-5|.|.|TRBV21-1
CARLTDLYSNQPQHF
TGTGCCAGACTGACAGATCTATATAGCAATCAGCCCCAGCATTTT
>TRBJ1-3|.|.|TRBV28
CATYSSGNTIYF
TGTGCCACCTATAGCTCTGGAAACACCATATATTTT
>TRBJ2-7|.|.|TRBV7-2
CASSFLNYEQYF
TGTGCCAGCAGCTTCTTGAACTACGAGCAGTACTTC
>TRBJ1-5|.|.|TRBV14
CASSQGLNQPQHF
TGTGCCAGCAGCCAAGGTCTCAATCAGCCCCAGCATTTT
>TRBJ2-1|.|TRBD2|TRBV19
CASSPSGSSFGEQFF
TGTGCCAGTAGCCCTAGCGGGAGTAGCTTCGGGGAGCAGTTCTTC
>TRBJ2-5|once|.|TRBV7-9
CASSLNEGWGETQYF
TGTGCCAGCAGCTTAAACGAGGGATGGGGGGAGACCCAGTACTTC
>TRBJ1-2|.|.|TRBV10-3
CAISGRLSYGYTF
TGTGCCATCAGCGGAAGGCTAAGTTACGGCTACACCTTC
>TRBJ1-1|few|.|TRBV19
CASSSSGGGDTEAFF
TGTGCCAGTAGCTCGTCGGGAGGGGGTGACACTGAAGCTTTCTTT
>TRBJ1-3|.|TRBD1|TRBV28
CASSRQGAGNTIYF
TGTGCCAGCAGTCGACAGGGGGCTGGAAACACCATATATTTT